The 30 T cell receptor beta chains below come from one sample, sequenced in a study of post-analysis software for immune sequencing data. No antigen is known for these receptors. Study observations and caveats: About 5 TRBV segments occurring more often in patients than controls included TRBV5-6, TRBV5-1 and TRBV20-1.

Included in the TCR beta cDNA libraries were unique molecular identifiers. TCRdb reprocessed the PCR reads with MiXCR, giving one entry per CDR3 protein. The sample holds hundreds of thousands of distinct CDR3 sequences, around 40% seen once. Sequenced: blood. These TCRs come from a girl aged 10 to 17 with multiple sclerosis.

This clonotype was found a few times. The chain is built from TRBV20-1 and TRBJ2-1, with 8 positions matching TRBD2. The V segment lost 3 bases and the J segment 0 bases; nucleotides outside the gene matches: 4. CDR3 length equals 15 residues. Per germline, CDR1 DFQATT and CDR2 SNEGSKA (reference sequence). This chain's CDR3 is CSASSTSASYNEQFF. The CDR3 nucleotides read TGCAGTGCTAGTTCGACTAGCGCCTCCTACAATGAGCAGTTCTTC.

V usage is TRBV4-1 and J usage is TRBJ1-2; no firm D call. The CDR3 length is 14 residues. V gave up 1 base and J gave up 2 bases, with 8 bases separating them. Germline loops: CDR1 MGHRA, CDR2 YSYEKL. CDR3 amino acids: CASSQANTNYGYTF. CDR3 DNA: TGCGCCAGCAGCCAAGCGAACACAAACTATGGCTACACCTTC.

This clonotype occurred a few times. The V and J genes are TRBV18 and TRBJ1-1; TRBD1 aligns across 10 bases. The CDR3 length is 15 residues. V dropped 3 bases and J dropped 3; count of bases not matched to a gene: 4. Germline V gene data show CDR1 as KGHSH and CDR2 as LQKENI. In DNA, the CDR3 is TGTGCCAGCTCACCCCGGGACAGGGGAGACACTGAAGCTTTCTTT. Protein sequence: CASSPRDRGDTEAFF.

V and J are TRBV4-3 and TRBJ2-1, with 12 nucleotides matching TRBD2. The CDR3 spans 17 residues. V trimming: 0 bases; J trimming: 8 bases; junction bases outside the gene matches: 8. Looked up from germline, CDR1 is LGHNA and CDR2 is YSLEER. Here the CDR3 reads CASSQDFWTSGIHEQFF. The DNA for the CDR3 is TGCGCCAGCAGCCAAGATTTCTGGACTAGCGGGATACATGAGCAGTTCTTC.

The V and J genes are TRBV10-2 and TRBJ1-1; a weak D match, TRBD1 (6 bases). Trimming took off 8 bases at V and 6 bases at J, with 10 bases between the two ends. This CDR3 region has 11 residues. Germline CDR1 WSHSY, CDR2 SAAADI. CDR3 sequence: CASQGGAEAFF. Here the CDR3 DNA reads TGCGCCAGCCAAGGGGGGGCTGAAGCTTTCTTT.

This clonotype has just a few counts. Here the CDR3 reads CASSLGVGPMNTEAFF. As DNA, the CDR3 is TGCGCCAGCAGCTTGGGGGTAGGGCCCATGAACACTGAAGCTTTCTTT. The chain links TRBV5-1 to TRBJ1-1, with D hard to call. The CDR3 length is 16 residues. V was shortened by 0 bases and J by 0 bases, with 12 bases between the two germline ends. Germline CDR1 is SGHRS and CDR2 is YFSETQ.

This clonotype was counted a few times. The chain has TRBV28 and TRBJ2-4, with D perhaps matching TRBD2 (6 bases). The end of the DNA aligns better with TRBJ2-7, so the J call may be wrong. This CDR3 region has 14 residues. Germline V lookup: CDR1 MDHEN, CDR2 SYDVKM. This chain's CDR3 is CASSQPGVRYEQYF. The CDR3 DNA is TGTGCCAGCAGTCAACCGGGAGTACGATACGAGCAGTACTTC.

The chain combines TRBV29-1 with TRBJ2-6; D uncertain. Germline V gene lookup returns CDR1 SQVTM and CDR2 ANQGSEA. Trimming took off 5 bases at V and 2 bases at J, with 4 bases between the two ends. The CDR3 contains 12 residues. In DNA, the CDR3 is TGCAGCGTTTTCACTGGGGCCAACGTCCTGACTTTC. Translating it yields CSVFTGANVLTF.

This rearrangement joins TRBV28 to TRBJ2-1, with D possibly being TRBD2 (7 bases). There are 14 residues in the CDR3. V was trimmed by 6 bases and J by 5 bases, leaving 14 bases between them. Germline CDR1 MDHEN, CDR2 SYDVKM. The CDR3 nucleotides are TGTGCCAGCAGGGGAGGGGGGCTAAACAATGAGCAGTTCTTC. Amino acids: CASRGGGLNNEQFF.

The V call is TRBV20-1, the J call TRBJ2-3; weak D call: TRBD2 (6 bases). This CDR3 has 16 amino acids. CDR1 DFQATT and CDR2 SNEGSKA come from the germline V gene (reference sequence). Trimming removed 0 bases at V and 0 bases at J, with 13 bases between. The CDR3 protein is CSARDPKEGSTDTQYF. The CDR3 coding sequence is TGCAGTGCTAGAGATCCGAAGGAGGGTAGCACAGATACGCAGTATTTT.

This chain connects TRBV27 to TRBJ2-7, with D tentatively TRBD1 (6 bases). The CDR3 has 14 residues. In germline, CDR1 is MNHEY, CDR2 SMNVEV (reference sequence). The V and J ends lost 7 bases and 2 bases respectively, with 15 bases between them. The CDR3 region is CASKPRTVTYEQYF. The CDR3 DNA sequence: TGTGCCAGCAAACCCAGGACAGTGACCTACGAGCAGTACTTC.

The chain recombines TRBV7-9 with TRBJ2-5; the D call may be TRBD1 or TRBD2 (6 bases each). Germline CDR1 is SEHNR and CDR2 is FQNEAQ (reference sequence). The CDR3 contains 15 residues. Trimming pared 5 bases from V and 3 bases from J, leaving 16 bases between. The CDR3 DNA reads as TGTGCCAGCAGCCCAAGAAGGGGGGTTGAAGAGACCCAGTACTTC. Its protein product is CASSPRRGVEETQYF.

This clonotype was observed a handful of times. This chain connects TRBV6-2 or TRBV6-3 to TRBJ2-1, with 12 positions matching TRBD2. Losses at the gene ends were 2 bases for V and 7 bases for J; bases not matched to a gene: 9. The CDR3 is 17 residues long. CDR1 and CDR2 from the germline V gene are MNHEY and SVGEGT. CDR3 in amino acids: CASSYGSSGRETNEQFF. For the CDR3, the DNA is TGTGCCAGCAGTTACGGTTCTAGCGGGAGGGAAACAAATGAGCAGTTCTTC.

This chain connects TRBV9 to TRBJ2-5, with a possible D match to TRBD1 (5 bases). Germline V gene sequence: CDR1 SGDLS, CDR2 YYNGEE. V lost 0 bases and J lost 2, with 11 bases in between. CDR3 length: 15 residues. The CDR3 DNA reads TGTGCCAGCAGCGTAGAGCAGGGCGGACAAGAGACCCAGTACTTC. Amino acids: CASSVEQGGQETQYF.

This chain links TRBV24-1 with TRBJ2-1; 8 bases fit TRBD2. Unmatched junction bases numbered 4, after V lost 3 bases and J lost 4 bases. The CDR3 consists of 15 residues. From germline, CDR1 is KGHDR and CDR2 SFDVKD. CDR3 in DNA: TGTGCCACCAGTGATCAAGCGGGAGCATACAATGAGCAGTTCTTC. Protein: CATSDQAGAYNEQFF.

The rearrangement joins TRBV9 to TRBJ1-2; D is unclear. V lost 0 bases and J 3 bases, leaving 9 bases between the germline ends. CDR3 size: 14 residues. Germline CDR1 and CDR2: SGDLS and YYNGEE. CDR3 nucleotides: TGTGCCAGCAGCGTAGGGTCATCGGACTATGGCTACACCTTC. Translating gives CASSVGSSDYGYTF.

The CDR3 DNA reads TGCGCCAGCAGCCGTGGGGGACTAGCGGGAGGGTACACCTACAATGAGCAGTACTTC. Its translation: CASSRGGLAGGYTYNEQYF. This chain joins TRBV5-1 and TRBJ2-1, with 16 bases identical to TRBD2. The J call may be wrong; the DNA end is better matched by TRBJ2-7. CDR1 is SGHRS, CDR2 YFSETQ, per germline. The CDR3 sequence is 19 residues long.

The chain has TRBV6-5 and TRBJ2-7, with 9 bases aligning to TRBD2. CDR3 length: 19 residues. CDR1 and CDR2 (germline): MNHEY, SVGAGI. Trimming cost V 3 bases and J 4 bases; bases outside gene matches: 19. As DNA, the CDR3 is TGTGCCAGCAGTTATCGCGGGTTTAGCGGGAGCTCCCGCCCTTACGAGCAGTACTTC. This sequence encodes CASSYRGFSGSSRPYEQYF.

This clonotype was observed a few times. The rearrangement links TRBV29-1 to TRBJ1-1; D gene unclear. V lost 4 bases, J lost 0 bases, and 9 bases lay in between. The CDR3 is made up of 13 amino acids. Germline loops: CDR1 SQVTM, CDR2 ANQGSEA. In DNA, the CDR3 is TGCAGCGTTGCCGGGCTTATGAACACTGAAGCTTTCTTT. Protein sequence: CSVAGLMNTEAFF.

This clonotype was seen only a few times. The chain uses TRBV20-1 and TRBJ2-6; D is unresolved. This CDR3 is built from 12 residues. Trimming stripped 4 bases from V and 2 bases from J, with 3 bases between. Germline CDR1 DFQATT, CDR2 SNEGSKA (reference sequence). The CDR3 reads CSATTGANVLTF. CDR3 nucleotides: TGCAGTGCTACCACTGGGGCCAACGTCCTGACTTTC.

A note on this clonotype: The limits of the CDR3 on the DNA are not certain, so only TCRdb's listed CDR3 is given. The V and J genes are TRBV6-1 and TRBJ2-7; whether TRBD2, the table's D call, matches the DNA was not checked. Termini included, the CDR3 measures 21 amino acids. CDR1 is MNHNS, CDR2 SASEGT, per germline. The CDR3 region is CACVADVKDTQYFGGAYEQYF.

The chain recombines TRBV18 with TRBJ1-6; tentative D call: TRBD1 (5 bases). V was cut by 3 bases and J by 5 bases, with 8 bases left in between. CDR3 length: 14 amino acids. Looked up from germline, CDR1 is KGHSH and CDR2 is LQKENI. The CDR3 sequence is CASSPRDDNSPLHF. CDR3 nucleotides: TGTGCCAGCTCACCTCGGGACGATAATTCACCCCTCCACTTT.

This clonotype was seen a few times. The rearrangement joins TRBV20-1 to TRBJ2-1; TRBD2 matches 11 bases. This CDR3 is 14 amino acids long. Germline loops: CDR1 DFQATT, CDR2 SNEGSKA (reference sequence). J lost 8 bases, V lost 4 bases, and 7 bases had no gene match. The CDR3 protein is CSAIGTSGRDEQFF. For the CDR3, the DNA is TGCAGTGCTATTGGGACTAGCGGAAGAGATGAGCAGTTCTTC.

This chain connects TRBV5-1 to TRBJ2-5, with 9 bases fitting TRBD1. The J call is uncertain, as TRBJ2-7 better fits the DNA end. CDR1 is SGHRS, CDR2 YFSETQ, per germline. The CDR3 is 15 residues long. Here the CDR3 reads CASSPTTTTGGEQYF. The DNA of the CDR3 is TGCGCCAGCAGCCCGACTACGACGACAGGGGGCGAGCAGTACTTC.

The genes are TRBV28 and TRBJ2-5, with D tentatively TRBD2 (6 bases). The ends were cut back, 2 bases at V and 11 bases at J, with 12 bases in the middle. The CDR3 consists of 12 residues. Germline V gives CDR1 MDHEN, CDR2 SYDVKM. CDR3 loop: CASSLRGGEQYF. DNA of the CDR3: TGTGCCAGCAGTTTACGGGGCGGGGAGCAGTACTTC.

The chain is built from TRBV20-1 and TRBJ2-7; 7 bases line up with TRBD1. Near its end, the DNA agrees better with TRBJ2-5, so the J call may be wrong. The germline V gene encodes CDR1 DFQATT and CDR2 SNEGSKA (reference sequence). This CDR3 has 14 amino acids. As DNA, the CDR3 is TGCAGTGCCCCTAAGGGGGCCATCGGGGAGACCCAGTACTTC. This translates into CSAPKGAIGETQYF.

V gene TRBV6-5 combines with J gene TRBJ1-1, with D unclear. The CDR3 totals 12 residues. Germline CDR1 reads MNHEY; CDR2 reads SVGAGI. V was clipped by 4 bases and J by 7 bases, with 10 bases between them. CDR3 in DNA: TGTGCCAGCAGTTTTACGGGTGGTGAAGCTTTCTTT. Translation: CASSFTGGEAFF.

This sequence joins TRBV28 and TRBJ2-7; 12 bases align to TRBD1. The ends lost 5 bases at V and 5 bases at J; junction bases unmatched: 10. The CDR3 contains 16 residues. Germline V gene data show CDR1 as MDHEN and CDR2 as SYDVKM. The CDR3: CASSRGWGTGGDEQYF. Written as DNA, the CDR3 is TGTGCCAGCAGTAGAGGGTGGGGGACAGGGGGCGACGAGCAGTACTTC.

This clonotype was seen more than once but under ten times. The junction departs from germline at one end; a sequencing error may be responsible. The chain recombines TRBV7-7 with TRBJ2-1; 10 bases agree with TRBD2. The CDR3 is made up of 14 amino acids. From germline, CDR1 is SSHAT and CDR2 FNYEAQ (reference sequence). CDR3 sequence (DNA): TGTGCTAGCAGCCCTGGACTAGCGGTCGATGAGCAGTTCTTC. This translates into CASSPGLAVDEQFF.

This chain joins TRBV29-1 and TRBJ1-2; no definite D call. V was pared by 3 bases and J by 6 bases, with 8 bases between. Germline CDR1 and CDR2: SQVTM and ANQGSEA. The CDR3 length is 11 residues. The chain's CDR3 is CSVERRNGYTF. CDR3 sequence (DNA): TGCAGCGTTGAGCGGAGAAATGGCTACACCTTC.